The source of this TCR beta chain is a study of blood T cell repertoires in COVID-19. Whole-study context: T cells, B-cell-depleted T cells, or PBMCs provided the cDNA or gDNA that served as material.

V lost 4 bases to trimming and J lost 0 bases; unmatched junction nucleotides: 12. Germline-derived CDR1 and CDR2 are MNHNS and SASEGT. The CDR3 has 19 amino acids. In the source study's methods: Reference gene primer amplification gave estimated nucleated cell counts. This table comes from immunoSEQ multiplex PCR, and its TCRdb copy is limited to in-frame clones, with some not included. V, J and clone size are taken as reported in that table, and D and trimming were inferred from the DNA itself. This sample has 44,000 or so clones; around 70% occur once, and the top ten carry 6.2%. Sequenced: peripheral blood. This TCR was recovered from a man older than 75 with acute or convalescent COVID-19. The chain recombines TRBV6-1 with TRBJ1-5; 10 bases are a match to TRBD1. The CDR3 is CASSGPRDRGFNSNQPQHF. The CDR3 region has the DNA TGTGCCAGCAGTGGGCCCCGGGACAGGGGATTTAATAGCAATCAGCCCCAGCATTTT.